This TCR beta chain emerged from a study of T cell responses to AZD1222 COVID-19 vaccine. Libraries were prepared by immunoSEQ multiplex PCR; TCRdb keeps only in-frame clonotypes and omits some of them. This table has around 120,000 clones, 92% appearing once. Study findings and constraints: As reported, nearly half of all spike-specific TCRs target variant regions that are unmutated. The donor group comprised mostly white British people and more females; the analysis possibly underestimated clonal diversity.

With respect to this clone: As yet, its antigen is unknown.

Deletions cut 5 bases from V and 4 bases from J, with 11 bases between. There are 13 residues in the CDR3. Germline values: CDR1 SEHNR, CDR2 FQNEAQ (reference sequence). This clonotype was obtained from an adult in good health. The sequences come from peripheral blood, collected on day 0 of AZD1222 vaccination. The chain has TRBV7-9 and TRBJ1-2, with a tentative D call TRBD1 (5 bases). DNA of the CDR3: TGTGCCAGCAGCGCCGGGACGGCCTATGGCTACACCTTC. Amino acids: CASSAGTAYGYTF.